This passage covers 32 T cell receptor beta chains from one sample sequenced in a study of PD-L1 blockade in urothelial cancer. Assay: immunoSEQ multiplex PCR; the TCRdb copy retains only in-frame clones and omits some. Of just over 35,000 clones listed, around 33% are singletons. This sample comprised tumor tissue, obtained before atezolizumab (anti-PD-L1) treatment. Every receptor here comes from a man in his sixties with urothelial cancer.

V gene TRBV30 combines with J gene TRBJ1-6; D is undetermined. The length of the CDR3 is 15 residues. The V gene's germline CDR1 is GTSNPN and CDR2 SVGIG (reference sequence). With 8 bases removed from V and 0 bases from J, the gap between germline ends came to 14 bases. CDR3 region: CAGVWTSSYNSPLHF. DNA of the CDR3: TGTGCCGGGGTTTGGACCAGCTCCTATAATTCACCCCTCCACTTT.

Only a few counts were recorded for this clone. This sequence joins TRBV6-8 and TRBJ2-1; unclear D gene. The germline V and J ends were trimmed by 4 bases and 3 bases, with 10 bases remaining between them. The CDR3 consists of 14 residues. Germline loops: CDR1 MNHGY, CDR2 SAAAGT. The DNA of the CDR3 is TGTGCCAGCAGTTCCTTGGCGGACTACAATGAGCAGTTCTTC. It translates to CASSSLADYNEQFF.

This sequence joins TRBV15 and TRBJ2-6; no reliable D call. Trimming removed 1 base at V and 0 bases at J, with 10 bases between. The CDR3 has 17 amino acids. From germline, CDR1 is LNHNV and CDR2 YYDKDF (reference sequence). The CDR3, as DNA: TGTGCCACCAGCAGAGTAAGGAAGAGCTCTGGGGCCAACGTCCTGACTTTC. Its translation: CATSRVRKSSGANVLTF. Together with reference TRBV15 and TRBJ2-6, the CDR3 gives the full variable domain: DAMVIQNPRYQVTQFGKPVTLSCSQTLNHNVMYWYQQKSSQAPKLLFHYYDKDFNNEADTPDNFQSRRPNTSFCFLDIRSPGLGDTAMYLCATSRVRKSSGANVLTFGAGSRLTVL.

This clone has only a few counts. This rearrangement joins TRBV7-7 to TRBJ2-1, with a possible D match to TRBD2 (5 bases). From germline, CDR1 is SSHAT and CDR2 FNYEAQ (reference sequence). Trimming shortened V by 1 base and J by 8 bases, and 15 bases separated the two germline ends. This CDR3 contains 15 residues. The CDR3 here is CASSLEGGSRHEQFF. The CDR3 coding sequence is TGTGCCAGCAGCTTAGAGGGTGGGAGCCGCCATGAGCAGTTCTTC.

The sample holds a few counts of this clone. V and J are TRBV11-3 and TRBJ2-3; TRBD1 might be the D (5 bases). Germline V gene sequence: CDR1 SGHNT, CDR2 YENEEA. V lost 5 bases to trimming and J lost 3 bases, with 15 bases between them. The CDR3 spans 15 residues. The CDR3 region has the DNA TGTGCCAGCAGCCTCTATTCAGACAGAACAGATACGCAGTATTTT. It codes for CASSLYSDRTDTQYF.

This clone was found a few times. The chain couples TRBV6-7 to TRBJ1-2; 7 bases line up with TRBD1. TRBV6-7 belongs to the ORF category, with a function that is uncertain. The trim removed 7 bases at V and 4 bases at J, leaving 6 bases unmatched. The length of the CDR3 is 13 residues. The CDR3 DNA is TGTGCCAGCACCCGACAGGGAGGCTATGGCTACACCTTC. Translating it yields CASTRQGGYGYTF.

The rearrangement uses TRBV19 and TRBJ1-5; D unresolved. Trimming took off 6 bases at V and 0 bases at J, with 6 bases between the two ends. Germline values: CDR1 LNHDA, CDR2 SQIVND (reference sequence). The CDR3 consists of 13 residues. CDR3 sequence: CASRLHSNQPQHF. CDR3 nucleotide sequence: TGTGCCAGTAGGCTACATAGCAATCAGCCCCAGCATTTT.

By sample fraction, this clone is medium-sized. V gene TRBV18 combines with J gene TRBJ1-5; 12 bases agree with TRBD1. CDR1 is KGHSH and CDR2 is LQKENI in the germline V gene. V dropped 6 bases and J dropped 11; count of bases not matched to a gene: 11. The CDR3 sequence is 15 residues long. The DNA for the CDR3 is TGTGCCAGCTCGCCGGGACAGGGGGCTGCGGATTCCCAGCATTTT. Its translation is CASSPGQGAADSQHF.

This clone was picked up one time. J is TRBJ2-7 and V is TRBV19; 9 nucleotides align to TRBD1. The CDR3 totals 14 residues. V was pared by 5 bases and J by 1 base, with 3 bases of the junction left unmatched. Germline assignment: CDR1 LNHDA and CDR2 SQIVND (reference sequence). The CDR3 DNA reads TGTGCCAGTAGTGGGACAGGGCCTTCCTACGAGCAGTACTTC. This gives the protein CASSGTGPSYEQYF.

The chain carries TRBV10-1 and TRBJ2-7; tentatively, D is TRBD1 or TRBD2 (5 bases each). The CDR3 runs 14 residues. The germline V and J ends were trimmed by 2 bases and 2 bases, with 10 bases remaining between them. The germline gives CDR1 WNHNN, CDR2 SYGVQD (reference sequence). CDR3 in DNA: TGCGCCAGCAGTGAGGGGGGATTTACCTACGAGCAGTACTTC. Translated, it gives CASSEGGFTYEQYF.

The rearrangement uses TRBV5-1 and TRBJ2-7, with 7 positions matching TRBD1. The V and J ends lost 5 bases and 2 bases, in that order; junction bases with no gene match: 10. CDR1 is SGHRS, CDR2 YFSETQ, per germline. The CDR3 has 15 residues. The CDR3 region is CASSFEPGQTYEQYF. The CDR3 bases are TGCGCCAGCAGTTTTGAGCCGGGACAGACCTACGAGCAGTACTTC.

The chain links TRBV29-1 to TRBJ1-1; D is ambiguous. The CDR3 loop spans 12 amino acids. V lost 7 bases and J 0 bases, leaving 9 bases between the germline ends. The germline CDR1 and CDR2 sequences are SQVTM and ANQGSEA. CDR3 region: CSAANMNTEAFF. CDR3 DNA: TGCAGCGCCGCCAACATGAACACTGAAGCTTTCTTT.

This clone is medium-sized. V usage is TRBV14 and J usage is TRBJ1-4; D not certain. V lost 0 bases, J lost 14 bases, and 10 bases lay in between. The CDR3 has 12 amino acids. CDR1 is SGHDN, CDR2 FVKESK, per germline. The CDR3 here is CASSQDRIYLFF. DNA for the CDR3: TGTGCCAGCAGCCAAGATCGGATTTATCTGTTTTTT. The whole variable domain, remainder taken from reference TRBV14 and TRBJ1-4, is EAGVTQFPSHSVIEKGQTVTLRCDPISGHDNLYWYRRVMGKEIKFLLHFVKESKQDESGMPNNRFLAERTGGTYSTLKVQPAELEDSGVYFCASSQDRIYLFFGSGTQLSVL.

The rearrangement uses TRBV19 and TRBJ1-1; D possibly corresponds to TRBD1 (5 bases). The CDR3 is 13 residues long. V lost 6 bases and J 5 bases, leaving 13 bases between the germline ends. Germline lookup yields CDR1 LNHDA and CDR2 SQIVND (reference sequence). CDR3 nucleotides: TGTGCCAGTAGCAGGGAGGTAAGGACTGAAGCTTTCTTT. Translated, it gives CASSREVRTEAFF.

V usage is TRBV30 and J usage is TRBJ1-2, with D hard to call. Germline CDR1 reads GTSNPN; CDR2 reads SVGIG (reference sequence). This CDR3 has 15 residues. Trimming took off 4 bases at V and 3 bases at J, with 18 bases between the two ends. The CDR3 is CAWNQWLSLDYGYTF. CDR3 DNA sequence: TGTGCCTGGAATCAATGGCTATCACTGGACTATGGCTACACCTTC.

The table lists this clone with a few counts. The chain employs TRBV6-8 and TRBJ2-3; 7 bases align to TRBD2. Germline V CDR1 and CDR2: MNHGY, SAAAGT. The V gene end was trimmed by 2 bases and the J gene end by 2 bases; junction bases not matched to a gene: 10. The CDR3 spans 17 residues. CDR3 in amino acids: CASSYLFTSGATDTQYF. The CDR3 coding sequence is TGTGCCAGCAGTTACCTCTTTACGAGCGGGGCCACAGATACGCAGTATTTT.

The chain couples TRBV23-1 to TRBJ2-7, with D perhaps TRBD2 (6 bases). TRBV23-1 is known as an ORF, though its function is uncertain. V lost 1 base and J lost 7, with 14 bases in between. This CDR3 is built from 14 residues. The DNA of the CDR3 is TGCGCCAGCAGTCAATGGTTCCGGGAGAGGGAGCAGTACTTC. It codes for CASSQWFREREQYF.

In its sample, this clone was seen a few times. The chain couples TRBV6-8 to TRBJ1-2, with D possibly being TRBD1 (6 bases). The CDR3 runs 15 residues. The V gene's germline CDR1 is MNHGY and CDR2 SAAAGT. The ends were cut back, 2 bases at V and 4 bases at J, with 14 bases in the middle. In nucleotides, the CDR3 is TGTGCCAGCAGTTACAATCCAGGGGACCGCTATGGCTACACCTTC. Residues: CASSYNPGDRYGYTF.

In this sample, this clone turned up a few times. The chain uses TRBV11-3 and TRBJ1-4, with D unresolved. The V gene lost 5 bases and the J gene lost 1 base, with 8 bases spanning the gap. Germline CDR1 is SGHNT and CDR2 is YENEEA. The CDR3 is 14 residues long. The CDR3 loop reads CASSPDGTNEKLFF. CDR3 sequence (DNA): TGTGCCAGCAGCCCGGACGGAACTAATGAAAAACTGTTTTTT.

The chain joins TRBV5-1 to TRBJ2-5; a weak D match, TRBD1 (5 bases). CDR1 and CDR2 (germline): SGHRS, YFSETQ. V lost 0 bases and J lost 4, with 16 bases in between. This CDR3 region has 16 residues. For the CDR3, the DNA is TGCGCCAGCAGCTTGGGGGTAGGGGAACAGGTAGAGACCCAGTACTTC. Amino acid sequence: CASSLGVGEQVETQYF.

The gene calls are TRBV19 and TRBJ2-7; D possibly uses TRBD1 or TRBD2 (5 bases each). CDR3 length: 12 residues. Per the germline V gene, CDR1 is LNHDA and CDR2 is SQIVND (reference sequence). The ends were cut back, 3 bases at V and 6 bases at J, with 9 bases in the middle. The CDR3 sequence is CASSIRDGEQYF. The CDR3 region has the DNA TGTGCCAGTAGTATCAGGGACGGCGAGCAGTACTTC.

This clone was counted ten times or more. The V and J genes are TRBV6-8 and TRBJ1-1; possible D gene TRBD1, 5 bases. CDR3 length: 14 residues. V lost 6 bases and J 6 bases, leaving 17 bases between the germline ends. Germline V CDR1 and CDR2: MNHGY, SAAAGT. The DNA of the CDR3 is TGTGCCAGCAGCCCATCGACAGTAATAGCTGAAGCTTTCTTT. Translated, it gives CASSPSTVIAEAFF.

The V and J genes are TRBV6-8 and TRBJ1-1, with D perhaps TRBD1 (6 bases). CDR1 and CDR2 from the germline V gene are MNHGY and SAAAGT. CDR3 length: 14 amino acids. V was trimmed by 4 bases and J by 1 base, leaving 10 bases between them. The CDR3 reads CASSWGAENTEAFF. The CDR3 region has the DNA TGTGCCAGCAGTTGGGGGGCAGAGAACACTGAAGCTTTCTTT.

This clone was detected only a few times. The V and J genes are TRBV9 and TRBJ2-3; TRBD2 aligns across 10 bases. V shed 0 bases, J shed 2 bases, and the junction held 3 bases outside the gene matches. The CDR3 sequence is 16 residues long. CDR1 is SGDLS and CDR2 is YYNGEE in the germline V gene. CDR3 in amino acids: CASSVEAGGYTDTQYF. CDR3 nucleotide sequence: TGTGCCAGCAGCGTAGAAGCGGGAGGGTACACAGATACGCAGTATTTT.

This clone was seen ten or more times. The V call is TRBV6-8, the J call TRBJ1-2; D remains unclear. V shed 4 bases and J shed 8 bases, with 20 bases lying between them. The CDR3 has 15 amino acids. Germline lookup yields CDR1 MNHGY and CDR2 SAAAGT. The CDR3, as DNA: TGTGCCAGCAGTTTCTCAGTCGGGGTCTCTAAGGGCTACACCTTC. Translating it yields CASSFSVGVSKGYTF.

The chain is built from TRBV6-8 and TRBJ1-4; D gene unclear. With 6 bases removed from V and 6 bases from J, the gap between germline ends came to 11 bases. CDR1 is MNHGY, CDR2 SAAAGT, per germline. The CDR3 has 13 amino acids. The CDR3 loop reads CASRPWTDEKLFF. As DNA, the CDR3 is TGTGCCAGCAGGCCATGGACGGATGAAAAACTGTTTTTT.

The chain links TRBV28 to TRBJ2-1; D is undetermined. CDR1 and CDR2 from the germline V gene are MDHEN and SYDVKM. The CDR3 contains 12 residues. V gave up 2 bases and J gave up 7 bases, with 6 bases separating them. The CDR3 protein is CASSLGRNEQFF. In DNA form, the CDR3 reads TGTGCCAGCAGTTTAGGCAGGAATGAGCAGTTCTTC.

This clone was seen at least ten times. V gene TRBV28 combines with J gene TRBJ2-2, with 7 bases aligning to TRBD1. Germline V gene lookup returns CDR1 MDHEN and CDR2 SYDVKM. V shed 9 bases and J 5 bases; nucleotides not matched to a gene: 9. The CDR3 covers 14 residues. CDR3 DNA sequence: TGTGCCAGTGGACAGGTCCAGAGAACCGGGGAGCTGTTTTTT. Protein: CASGQVQRTGELFF.

The chain recombines TRBV11-3 with TRBJ2-2, with TRBD1 matching 8 bases. V was clipped by 5 bases and J by 7 bases; unmatched bases: 12. The CDR3 loop spans 16 amino acids. Germline CDR1 and CDR2: SGHNT and YENEEA. The CDR3 loop reads CASSPRTGSGSGELFF. The DNA for the CDR3 is TGTGCCAGCAGCCCTCGGACAGGGAGCGGAAGCGGGGAGCTGTTTTTT.

This clone occurred a few times. The CDR3 region is CAVTPFAGAAYEQYF. The DNA for the CDR3 is TGTGCCGTAACCCCTTTTGCCGGGGCCGCCTACGAGCAGTACTTC. The chain is built from TRBV12-2 and TRBJ2-7. TRBV12-2 is a pseudogene segment. This CDR3 comprises 15 residues.

This chain joins TRBV9 and TRBJ2-7; TRBD1 aligns across 9 bases. Germline V gene sequence: CDR1 SGDLS, CDR2 YYNGEE. The CDR3 spans 14 residues. V lost 0 bases to trimming and J lost 3 bases; unmatched junction nucleotides: 1. The DNA of the CDR3 is TGTGCCAGCAGCGTAGGGGACAGGGACTACGAGCAGTACTTC. Translated, it gives CASSVGDRDYEQYF.

This clone was seen repeatedly, ten times or more. The chain carries TRBV10-3 and TRBJ1-1; D possibly corresponds to TRBD1 (6 bases). CDR3 size: 14 residues. Germline CDR1 reads ENHRY; CDR2 reads SYGVKD. V was pared by 10 bases and J by 5 bases, with 20 bases between. In DNA form, the CDR3 reads TGTGCCAGCGAGGAGTTAAGGGGGGGGACTGAAGCTTTCTTT. This gives the protein CASEELRGGTEAFF.